The clone carrying this TCR beta chain appeared a few times. The Seattle patients, enrolled during active infection, were followed longitudinally. The data are from a study of blood T cell repertoires in COVID-19. Study in general: Donors in the United States, Italy and Spain gave samples during acute or convalescent COVID-19. In each case, the material was cDNA or gDNA derived from T cells, B-cell-depleted T cells, or PBMCs.

The CDR3 covers 15 residues. The J segment lost 5 bases and the V segment lost 3 bases, leaving 8 bases of the junction unmatched. Germline V gene lookup returns CDR1 KGHSH and CDR2 LQKENI. The data were produced by immunoSEQ multiplex PCR, yet TCRdb's version contains in-frame clones alone and is incomplete. The sample yields 99,000 or so clones, about 91% seen once. Sequenced input: peripheral blood. The sequence derives from a man between 45 and 60 years old with COVID-19, enrolled during active disease. The rearrangement links TRBV18 to TRBJ1-1; 8 positions agree with TRBD1. For the CDR3, the DNA is TGTGCCAGCTCACCGGACCCCGGGACAGGTACTGAAGCTTTCTTT. Protein sequence: CASSPDPGTGTEAFF.